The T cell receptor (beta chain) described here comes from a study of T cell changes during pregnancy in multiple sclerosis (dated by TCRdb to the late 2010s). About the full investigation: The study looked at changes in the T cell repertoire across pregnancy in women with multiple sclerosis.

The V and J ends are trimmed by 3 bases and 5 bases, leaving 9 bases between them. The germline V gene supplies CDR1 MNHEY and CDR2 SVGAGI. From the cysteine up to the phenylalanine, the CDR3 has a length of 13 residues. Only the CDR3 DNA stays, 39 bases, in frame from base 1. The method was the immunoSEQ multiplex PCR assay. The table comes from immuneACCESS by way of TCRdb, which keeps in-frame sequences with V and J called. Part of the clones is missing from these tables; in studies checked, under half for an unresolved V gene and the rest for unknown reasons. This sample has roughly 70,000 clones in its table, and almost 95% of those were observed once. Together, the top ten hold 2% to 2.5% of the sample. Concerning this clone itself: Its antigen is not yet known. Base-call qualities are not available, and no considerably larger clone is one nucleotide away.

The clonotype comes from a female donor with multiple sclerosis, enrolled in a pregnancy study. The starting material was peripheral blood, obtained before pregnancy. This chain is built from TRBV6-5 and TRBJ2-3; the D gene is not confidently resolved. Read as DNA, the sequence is TGTGCCAGCAGTTATAACAGCCAAGATACGCAGTATTTT. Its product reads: CASSYNSQDTQYF.